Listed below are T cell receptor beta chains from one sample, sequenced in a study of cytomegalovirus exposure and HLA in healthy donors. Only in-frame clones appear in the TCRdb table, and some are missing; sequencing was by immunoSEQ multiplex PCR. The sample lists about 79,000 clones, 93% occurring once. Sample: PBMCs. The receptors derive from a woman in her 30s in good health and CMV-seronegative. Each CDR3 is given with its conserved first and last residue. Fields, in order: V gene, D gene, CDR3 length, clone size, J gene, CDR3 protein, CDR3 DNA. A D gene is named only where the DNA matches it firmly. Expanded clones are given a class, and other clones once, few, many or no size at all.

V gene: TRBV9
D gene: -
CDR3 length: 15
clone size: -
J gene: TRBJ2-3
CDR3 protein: CASSVWGRSTDTQYF
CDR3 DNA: TGTGCCAGCAGCGTATGGGGCAGAAGCACAGATACGCAGTATTTT

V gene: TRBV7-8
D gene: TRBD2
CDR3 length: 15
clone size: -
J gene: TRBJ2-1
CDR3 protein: CASSSGTSAYNEQFF
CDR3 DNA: TGTGCCAGCAGCTCCGGGACTAGCGCCTACAATGAGCAGTTCTTC

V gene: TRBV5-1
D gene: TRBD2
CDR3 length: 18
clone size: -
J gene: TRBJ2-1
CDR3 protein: CASSLSLTGTSAYNEQFF
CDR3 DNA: TGCGCCAGCAGCTTGTCCTTAACCGGGACTAGCGCGTACAATGAGCAGTTCTTC

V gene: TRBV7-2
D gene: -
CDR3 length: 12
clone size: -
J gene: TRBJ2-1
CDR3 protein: CASSLSRNEQFF
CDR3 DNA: TGTGCCAGCAGCTTAAGCCGGAATGAGCAGTTCTTC

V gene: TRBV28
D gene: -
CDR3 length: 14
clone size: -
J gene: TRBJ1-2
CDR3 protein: CASSPRTNNYGYTF
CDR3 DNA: TGTGCCAGCAGCCCGCGGACAAATAACTATGGCTACACCTTC

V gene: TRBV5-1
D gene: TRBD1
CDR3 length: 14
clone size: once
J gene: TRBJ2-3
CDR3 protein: CATAPGGGTDTQYF
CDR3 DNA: TGCGCCACCGCCCCAGGGGGTGGCACAGATACGCAGTATTTT

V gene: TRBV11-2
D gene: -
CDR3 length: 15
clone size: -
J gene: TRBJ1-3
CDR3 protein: CASSASRGSGNTIYF
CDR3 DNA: TGTGCCAGCAGCGCGTCCAGGGGTTCTGGAAACACCATATATTTT

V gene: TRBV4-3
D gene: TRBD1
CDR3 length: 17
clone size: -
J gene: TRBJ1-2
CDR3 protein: CASSQVGAGTGAGGYTF
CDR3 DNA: TGCGCCAGCAGCCAAGTTGGGGCTGGGACAGGGGCAGGTGGCTACACCTTC

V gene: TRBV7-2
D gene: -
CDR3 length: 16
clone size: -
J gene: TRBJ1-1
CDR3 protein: CASSLGRVLMNTEAFF
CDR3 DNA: TGTGCCAGCAGCTTAGGGAGGGTCCTCATGAACACTGAAGCTTTCTTT

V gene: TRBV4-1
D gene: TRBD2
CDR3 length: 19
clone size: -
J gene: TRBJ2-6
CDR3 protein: CASSQSGLAGGGGANVLTF
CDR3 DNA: TGCGCCAGCAGCCAATCAGGACTAGCGGGAGGAGGTGGGGCCAACGTCCTGACTTTC

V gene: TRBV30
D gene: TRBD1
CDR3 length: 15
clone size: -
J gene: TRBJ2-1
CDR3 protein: CAWTGRDRGKNEQFF
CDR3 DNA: TGTGCCTGGACCGGAAGGGACAGGGGGAAGAATGAGCAGTTCTTC

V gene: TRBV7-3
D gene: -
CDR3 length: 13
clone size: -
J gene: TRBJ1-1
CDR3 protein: CASSLTGNTEAFF
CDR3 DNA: TGTGCCAGCAGCTTAACCGGGAACACTGAAGCTTTCTTT

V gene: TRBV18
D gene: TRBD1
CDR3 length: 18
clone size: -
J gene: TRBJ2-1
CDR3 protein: CASSPRFSRTGSSDEQFF
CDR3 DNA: TGTGCCAGCTCACCACGTTTTAGTAGGACAGGGAGTTCAGATGAGCAGTTCTTC

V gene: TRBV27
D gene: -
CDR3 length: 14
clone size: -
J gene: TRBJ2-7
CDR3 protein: CASSFQGTPYEQYF
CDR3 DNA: TGTGCCAGCAGTTTTCAGGGGACCCCCTACGAGCAGTACTTC

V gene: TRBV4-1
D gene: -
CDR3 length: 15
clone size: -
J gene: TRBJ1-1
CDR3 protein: CASSLPARGNTEAFF
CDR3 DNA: TGCGCCAGCAGCCTCCCCGCCAGGGGCAACACTGAAGCTTTCTTT

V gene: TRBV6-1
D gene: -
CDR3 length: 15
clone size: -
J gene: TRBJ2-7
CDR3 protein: CASNSGTSSTYEQYF
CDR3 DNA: TGTGCCAGCAATTCGGGTACCTCATCAACCTACGAGCAGTACTTC

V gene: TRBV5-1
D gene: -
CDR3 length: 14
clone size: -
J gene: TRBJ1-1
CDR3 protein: CASSLRGGNTEAFF
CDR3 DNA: TGCGCCAGCAGCTTGAGGGGGGGTAACACTGAAGCTTTCTTT

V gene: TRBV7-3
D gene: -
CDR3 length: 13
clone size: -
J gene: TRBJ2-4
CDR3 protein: CASSPEGNSLQYF
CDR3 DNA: TGTGCCAGCAGCCCGGAGGGCAACTCCCTTCAGTACTTC

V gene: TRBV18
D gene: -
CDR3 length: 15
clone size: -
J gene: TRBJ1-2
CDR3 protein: CASSPRGRGEQGYTF
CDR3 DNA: TGTGCCAGCTCACCACGCGGCAGGGGAGAGCAAGGCTACACCTTC

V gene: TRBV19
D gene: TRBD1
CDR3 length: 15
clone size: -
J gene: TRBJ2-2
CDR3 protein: CASSLDRGQTGELFF
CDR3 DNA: TGTGCCAGTAGTTTGGACAGGGGGCAAACCGGGGAGCTGTTTTTT

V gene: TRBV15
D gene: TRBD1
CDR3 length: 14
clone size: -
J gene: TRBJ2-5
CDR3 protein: CATSRTGQVETQYF
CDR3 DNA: TGTGCCACCAGCAGAACGGGACAGGTGGAGACCCAGTACTTC

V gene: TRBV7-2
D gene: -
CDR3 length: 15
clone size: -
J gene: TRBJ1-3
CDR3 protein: CASSFQTLSGNTIYF
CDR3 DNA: TGTGCCAGCAGCTTCCAGACTCTCTCTGGAAACACCATATATTTT

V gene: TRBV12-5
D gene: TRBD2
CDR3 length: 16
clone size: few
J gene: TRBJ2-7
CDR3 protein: CASAIPTSGTPYEQYF
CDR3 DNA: TGTGCTAGTGCAATACCGACTAGCGGGACCCCCTACGAGCAGTACTTC

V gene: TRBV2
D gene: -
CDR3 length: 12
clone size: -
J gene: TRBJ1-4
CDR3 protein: CASAPGVEKLFF
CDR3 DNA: TGTGCCTCGGCCCCAGGGGTCGAAAAACTGTTTTTT